This T cell receptor beta chain appears in the sequencing data of a study of blood T cell repertoires in COVID-19. In the study overall: Material from acute and convalescent COVID-19 was sourced from the United States, Italy and Spain. The analysed material was cDNA or gDNA that came from T cells, B-cell-depleted T cells, or PBMCs.

The CDR3 is 12 residues long. Germline V gene data show CDR1 as LNHDA and CDR2 as SQIVND (reference sequence). V was shortened by 8 bases and J by 2 bases, with 10 bases between the two germline ends. Authors' processing steps: Reference gene primer amplification in the assay estimated nucleated cell counts. Clones were read by immunoSEQ multiplex PCR, and TCRdb kept only the in-frame ones, dropping some. D and trimming come from the DNA, and the V and J calls and clone size come from that table. The sample lists approximately 97,000 clones; more than 75% were seen once. This receptor was identified in a man aged 45-65 years with active or convalescent COVID-19. The sample was peripheral blood. V and J are TRBV19 and TRBJ2-7; D is ambiguous. In DNA form, the CDR3 reads TGTGCCAGTTCCTCCTTAACCTACGAGCAGTACTTC. Amino acid sequence: CASSSLTYEQYF.